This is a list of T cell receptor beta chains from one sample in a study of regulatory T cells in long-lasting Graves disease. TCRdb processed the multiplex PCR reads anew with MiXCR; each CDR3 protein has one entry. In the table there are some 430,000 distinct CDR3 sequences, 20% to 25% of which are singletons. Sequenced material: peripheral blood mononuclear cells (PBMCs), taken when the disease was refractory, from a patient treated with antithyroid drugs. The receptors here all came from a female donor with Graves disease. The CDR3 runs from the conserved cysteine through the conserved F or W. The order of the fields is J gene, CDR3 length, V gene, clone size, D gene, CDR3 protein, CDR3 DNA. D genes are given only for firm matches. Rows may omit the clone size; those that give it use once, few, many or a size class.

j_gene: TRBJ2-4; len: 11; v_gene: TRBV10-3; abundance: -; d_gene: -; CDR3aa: CATGGSDIQYF; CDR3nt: TGTGCCACAGGGGGGTCGGACATTCAGTACTTC
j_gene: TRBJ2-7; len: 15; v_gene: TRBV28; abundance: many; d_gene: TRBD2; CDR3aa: CASSGGASGAYEQYF; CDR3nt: TGTGCCAGCAGTGGTGGGGCTAGCGGAGCCTACGAGCAGTACTTC
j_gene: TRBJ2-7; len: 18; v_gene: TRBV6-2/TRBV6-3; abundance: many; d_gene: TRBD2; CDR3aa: CASSYSPAGTSGNYEQYF; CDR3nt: TGTGCCAGCAGTTACTCCCCTGCAGGGACTAGCGGGAACTACGAGCAGTACTTC
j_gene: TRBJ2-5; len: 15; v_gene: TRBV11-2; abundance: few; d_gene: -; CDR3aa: CASSFFGVEEETQYF; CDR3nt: TGTGCCAGCAGCTTCTTCGGAGTAGAGGAAGAGACCCAGTACTTC
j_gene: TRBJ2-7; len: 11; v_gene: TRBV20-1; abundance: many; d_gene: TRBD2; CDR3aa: CSAATSGEQYF; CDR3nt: TGCAGTGCTGCGACTAGCGGCGAGCAGTACTTC
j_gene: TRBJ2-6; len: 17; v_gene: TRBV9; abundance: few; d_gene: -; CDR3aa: CASSIPGGVSGANVLTF; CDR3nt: TGTGCCAGCAGCATCCCCGGAGGAGTCTCTGGGGCCAACGTCCTGACTTTC
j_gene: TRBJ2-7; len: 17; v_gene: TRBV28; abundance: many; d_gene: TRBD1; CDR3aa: CASSIPLVGTGTYEQYF; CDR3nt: TGTGCCAGCAGTATCCCGTTAGTTGGGACAGGGACCTACGAGCAGTACTTC
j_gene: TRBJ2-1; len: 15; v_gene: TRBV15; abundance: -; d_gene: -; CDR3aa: CATSRDQSSYNEQFF; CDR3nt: TGTGCCACCAGCAGAGATCAGAGCTCCTACAATGAGCAGTTCTTC
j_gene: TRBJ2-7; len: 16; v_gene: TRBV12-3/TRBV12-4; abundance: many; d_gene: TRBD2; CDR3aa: CASSLGTSGRPYEQYF; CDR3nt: TGTGCCAGCAGCCTCGGGACTAGCGGGAGGCCCTACGAGCAGTACTTC
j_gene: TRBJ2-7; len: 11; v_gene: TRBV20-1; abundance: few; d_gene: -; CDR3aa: CSAVHMGEQYF; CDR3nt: TGCAGTGCTGTCCACATGGGCGAGCAGTACTTC
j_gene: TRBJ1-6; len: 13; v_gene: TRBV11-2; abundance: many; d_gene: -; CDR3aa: CASSQDINSPLHF; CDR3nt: TGTGCCAGCAGCCAGGACATAAATTCACCCCTCCACTTT
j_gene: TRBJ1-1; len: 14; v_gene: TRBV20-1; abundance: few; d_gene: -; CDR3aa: CSADPGLSGGEAFF; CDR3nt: TGCAGTGCAGATCCAGGACTGTCCGGGGGTGAAGCTTTCTTT
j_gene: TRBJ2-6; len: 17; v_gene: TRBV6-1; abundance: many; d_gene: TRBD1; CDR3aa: CASRTGTGPPGANVLTF; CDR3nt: TGTGCCAGCAGAACCGGGACAGGGCCCCCTGGGGCCAACGTCCTGACTTTC
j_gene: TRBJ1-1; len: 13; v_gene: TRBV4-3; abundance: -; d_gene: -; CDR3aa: CASTKGDGTEAFF; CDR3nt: TGCGCCAGCACGAAGGGAGATGGGACTGAAGCTTTCTTT
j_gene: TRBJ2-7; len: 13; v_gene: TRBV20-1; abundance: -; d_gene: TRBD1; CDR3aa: CSARWDSSYEQYF; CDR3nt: TGCAGTGCTAGATGGGACAGCTCCTACGAGCAGTACTTC
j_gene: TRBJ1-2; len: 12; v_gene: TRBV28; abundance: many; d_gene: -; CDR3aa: CASKRQRNGYTF; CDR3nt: TGTGCCAGCAAGAGACAGCGAAATGGCTACACCTTC
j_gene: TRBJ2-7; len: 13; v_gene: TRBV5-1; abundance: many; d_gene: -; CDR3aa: CASSLQGSYEQYF; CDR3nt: TGTGCCAGCAGCTTACAGGGATCCTACGAGCAGTACTTC
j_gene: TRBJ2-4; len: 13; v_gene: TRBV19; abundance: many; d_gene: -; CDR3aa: CASSIGAENIQYF; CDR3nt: TGTGCCAGTAGTATCGGGGCCGAAAACATTCAGTACTTC
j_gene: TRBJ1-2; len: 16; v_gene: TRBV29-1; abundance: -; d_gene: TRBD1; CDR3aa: CSAEGGQGGRAYGYTF; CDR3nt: TGCAGCGCTGAAGGGGGCCAGGGGGGAAGAGCCTATGGCTACACCTTC
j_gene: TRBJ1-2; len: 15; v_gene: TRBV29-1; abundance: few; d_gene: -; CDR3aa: CSVGRIGGPNYGYTF; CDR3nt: TGCAGCGTTGGAAGGATAGGGGGGCCTAACTATGGCTACACCTTC
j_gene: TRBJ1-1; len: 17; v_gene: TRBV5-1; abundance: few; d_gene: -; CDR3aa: CASSLAALGGARTEAFF; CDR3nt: TGCGCCAGCAGCTTGGCCGCTTTGGGGGGCGCAAGGACTGAAGCTTTCTTT
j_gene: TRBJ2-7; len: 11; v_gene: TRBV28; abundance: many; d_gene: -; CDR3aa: CASHLGYEQYF; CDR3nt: TGTGCCAGCCACTTGGGCTACGAGCAGTACTTC
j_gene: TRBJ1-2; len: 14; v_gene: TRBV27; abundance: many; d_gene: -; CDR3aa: CASSPLPDGGGYTF; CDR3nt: TGTGCCAGCAGTCCCCTCCCCGACGGGGGTGGCTACACCTTC
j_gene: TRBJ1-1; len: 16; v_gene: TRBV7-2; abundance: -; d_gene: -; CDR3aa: CASSFPVRGVNTEAFF; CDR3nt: TGTGCCAGCAGCTTTCCCGTCCGAGGGGTGAACACTGAAGCTTTCTTT